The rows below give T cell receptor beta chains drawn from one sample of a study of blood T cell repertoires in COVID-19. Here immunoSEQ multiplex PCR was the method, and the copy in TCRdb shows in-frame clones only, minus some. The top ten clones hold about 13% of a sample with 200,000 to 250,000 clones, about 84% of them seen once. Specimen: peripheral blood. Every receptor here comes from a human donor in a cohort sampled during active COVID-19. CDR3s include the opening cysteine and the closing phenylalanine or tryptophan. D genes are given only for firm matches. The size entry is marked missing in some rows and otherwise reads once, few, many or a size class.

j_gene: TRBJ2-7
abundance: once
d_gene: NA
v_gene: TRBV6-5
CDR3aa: CASSYKGGRSYEQYF
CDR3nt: TGTGCCAGCAGTTACAAAGGCGGCCGGTCCTACGAGCAGTACTTC

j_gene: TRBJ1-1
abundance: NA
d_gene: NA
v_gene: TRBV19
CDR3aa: CASSMRSPRISGLNTEAFF
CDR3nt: TGTGCCAGTAGTATGAGGTCCCCCCGGATTTCAGGGCTCAACACTGAAGCTTTCTTT

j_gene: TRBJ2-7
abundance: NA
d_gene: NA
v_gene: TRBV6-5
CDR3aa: CASTRETSGEQYF
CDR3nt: TGTGCCAGTACTCGGGAAACTTCGGGCGAGCAGTACTTC

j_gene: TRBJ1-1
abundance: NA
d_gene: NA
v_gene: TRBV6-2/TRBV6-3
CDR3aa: CASSYDPGRKDTEAFF
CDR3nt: TGTGCCAGCAGTTACGATCCAGGGAGGAAGGACACTGAAGCTTTCTTT

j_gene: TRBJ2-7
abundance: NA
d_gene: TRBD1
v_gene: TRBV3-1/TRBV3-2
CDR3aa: CASRGQGASYEQYF
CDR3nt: TGTGCCAGCCGGGGGCAGGGGGCTTCCTACGAGCAGTACTTC

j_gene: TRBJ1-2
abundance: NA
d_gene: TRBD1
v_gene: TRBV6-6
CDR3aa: CASSYSSKTGGEGYTF
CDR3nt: TGTGCCAGCAGTTACTCGAGCAAGACAGGGGGCGAAGGCTACACCTTC

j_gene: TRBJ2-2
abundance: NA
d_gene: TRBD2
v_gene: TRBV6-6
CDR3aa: CASSNTGTIITGELFF
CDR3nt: TGTGCCAGCAGTAATACCGGGACTATCATCACCGGGGAGCTGTTTTTT

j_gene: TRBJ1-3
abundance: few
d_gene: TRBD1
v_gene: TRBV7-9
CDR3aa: CASSLVGGQGNTIYF
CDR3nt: TGTGCCAGCAGCTTAGTGGGGGGACAGGGAAACACCATATATTTT

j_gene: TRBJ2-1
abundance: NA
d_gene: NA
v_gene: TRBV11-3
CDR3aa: CASSLGGPLYNEQFF
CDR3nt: TGTGCCAGCAGCCTGGGGGGGCCTCTTTACAATGAGCAGTTCTTC

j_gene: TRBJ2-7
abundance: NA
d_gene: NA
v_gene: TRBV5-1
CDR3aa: CASSLLLGDEQYF
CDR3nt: TGCGCCAGCAGCTTGCTACTAGGTGACGAGCAGTACTTC

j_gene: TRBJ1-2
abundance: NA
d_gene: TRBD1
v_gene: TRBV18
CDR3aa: CASSPEQGGNYGYTF
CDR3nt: TGTGCCAGCTCACCAGAACAGGGGGGGAACTATGGCTACACCTTC

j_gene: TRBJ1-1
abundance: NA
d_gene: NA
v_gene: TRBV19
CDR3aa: CASIKGRGRVTEAFF
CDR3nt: TGTGCCAGTATCAAAGGGCGGGGGCGCGTCACTGAAGCTTTCTTT

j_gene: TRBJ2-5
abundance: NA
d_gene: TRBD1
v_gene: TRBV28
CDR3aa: CASSSPRTGGKGETQYF
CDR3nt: TGTGCCAGCAGTTCCCCAAGGACAGGGGGTAAGGGGGAGACCCAGTACTTC

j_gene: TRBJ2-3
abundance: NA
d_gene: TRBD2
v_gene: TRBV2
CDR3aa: CASSASGRGDTQYF
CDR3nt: TGTGCCAGCAGTGCTAGCGGGAGGGGGGATACGCAGTATTTT

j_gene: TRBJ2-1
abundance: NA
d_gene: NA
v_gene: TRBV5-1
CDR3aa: CASSLTRSSYNEQFF
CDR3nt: TGCGCCAGCAGCTTGACAAGGAGCTCCTACAATGAGCAGTTCTTC

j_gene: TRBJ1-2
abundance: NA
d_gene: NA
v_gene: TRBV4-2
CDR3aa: CASSQEWGRNYGYTF
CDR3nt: TGTGCCAGCAGCCAAGAATGGGGGCGCAACTATGGCTACACCTTC

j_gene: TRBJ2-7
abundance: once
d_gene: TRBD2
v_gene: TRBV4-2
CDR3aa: CASSQDQATSGRAGEQYF
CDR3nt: TGTGCCAGCAGCCAAGATCAAGCCACTAGCGGGAGGGCGGGGGAGCAGTACTTC

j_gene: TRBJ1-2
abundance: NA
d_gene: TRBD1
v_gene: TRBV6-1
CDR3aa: CASSEDGDSLDTF
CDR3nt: TGTGCCAGCAGTGAAGACGGGGACAGTCTGGACACCTTC

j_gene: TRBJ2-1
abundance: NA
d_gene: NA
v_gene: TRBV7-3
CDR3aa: CASSFRGFF
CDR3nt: TGTGCCAGCAGCTTCAGGGGGTTCTTC

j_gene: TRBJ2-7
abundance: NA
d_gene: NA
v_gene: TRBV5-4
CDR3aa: CASSSDSYEQYF
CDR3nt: TGTGCCAGCAGCTCAGACAGTTACGAGCAGTACTTC

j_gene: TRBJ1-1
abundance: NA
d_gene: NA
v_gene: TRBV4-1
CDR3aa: CASSQNIGTEAFF
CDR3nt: TGCGCCAGCAGCCAAAACATTGGCACTGAAGCTTTCTTT

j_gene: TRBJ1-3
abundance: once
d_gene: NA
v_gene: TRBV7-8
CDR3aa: CASSPLTSGNTIYF
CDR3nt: TGTGCCAGCAGCCCACTCACCTCTGGAAACACCATATATTTT

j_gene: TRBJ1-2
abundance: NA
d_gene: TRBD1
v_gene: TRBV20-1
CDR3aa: CSASSGDREFLGYTF
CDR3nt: TGCAGTGCTAGTTCGGGGGACAGGGAATTCCTTGGCTACACCTTC

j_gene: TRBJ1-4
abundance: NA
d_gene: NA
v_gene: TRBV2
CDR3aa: CASRFGEGGEKLFF
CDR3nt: TGTGCCAGCAGGTTTGGAGAGGGTGGTGAAAAACTGTTTTTT

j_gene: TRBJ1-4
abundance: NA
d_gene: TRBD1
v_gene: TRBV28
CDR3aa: CASSLGPSGTGKGKLFF
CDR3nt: TGTGCCAGCAGTTTAGGCCCATCCGGGACAGGAAAGGGAAAACTGTTTTTT

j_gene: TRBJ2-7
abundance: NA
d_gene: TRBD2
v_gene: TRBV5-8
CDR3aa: CASRLSGGQSRRGQYF
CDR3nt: TGTGCCAGCAGGCTCAGCGGGGGACAATCTCGACGAGGGCAGTACTTC

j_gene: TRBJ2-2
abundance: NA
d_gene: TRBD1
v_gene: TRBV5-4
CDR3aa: CASSLGLQGAAGELFF
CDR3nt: TGTGCCAGCAGCTTGGGGCTTCAGGGGGCCGCCGGGGAGCTGTTTTTT

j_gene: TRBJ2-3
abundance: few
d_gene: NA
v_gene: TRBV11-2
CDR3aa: CASTTGGPLTDTQYF
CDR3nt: TGTGCCAGCACCACCGGGGGGCCCCTCACAGATACGCAGTATTTT

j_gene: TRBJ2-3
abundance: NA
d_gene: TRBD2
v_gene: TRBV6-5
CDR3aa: CASSSPGRITDTQYF
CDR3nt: TGTGCCAGCAGTTCCCCCGGGAGGATCACAGATACGCAGTATTTT

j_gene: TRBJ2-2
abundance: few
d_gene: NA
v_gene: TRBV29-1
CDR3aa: CSVGQSGAGELFF
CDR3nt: TGCAGCGTGGGTCAGTCGGGGGCCGGGGAGCTGTTTTTT

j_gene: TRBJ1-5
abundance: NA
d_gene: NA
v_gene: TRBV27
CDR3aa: CASSSSSQGPGQPQHF
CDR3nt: NA

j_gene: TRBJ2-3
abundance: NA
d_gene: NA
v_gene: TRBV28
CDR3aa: CASSFPSTDTQYF
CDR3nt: TGTGCCAGCAGTTTTCCGAGCACAGATACGCAGTATTTT

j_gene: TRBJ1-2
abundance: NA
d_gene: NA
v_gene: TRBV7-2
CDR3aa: CASSSPYGQLAKGYTF
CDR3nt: TGTGCCAGCAGCTCACCCTACGGACAACTCGCGAAGGGCTACACCTTC

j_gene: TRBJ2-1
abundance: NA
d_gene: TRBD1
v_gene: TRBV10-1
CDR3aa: CASSGGVRSEQFF
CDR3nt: TGCGCCAGCTCAGGGGGCGTCAGGAGTGAGCAGTTCTTC

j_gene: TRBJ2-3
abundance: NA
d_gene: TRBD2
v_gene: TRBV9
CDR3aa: CASGSGGAGDTQYF
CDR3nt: TGTGCCAGCGGAAGCGGGGGGGCGGGAGATACGCAGTATTTT

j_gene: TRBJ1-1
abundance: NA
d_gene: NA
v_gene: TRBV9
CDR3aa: CASSVSVTGNTEAFF
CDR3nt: TGTGCCAGCAGCGTTAGCGTGACAGGGAACACTGAAGCTTTCTTT

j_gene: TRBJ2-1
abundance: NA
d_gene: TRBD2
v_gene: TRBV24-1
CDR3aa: CATTGTSGVSTSYNEQFF
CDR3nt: TGTGCCACCACTGGGACTAGCGGGGTTTCGACCTCCTACAATGAGCAGTTCTTC

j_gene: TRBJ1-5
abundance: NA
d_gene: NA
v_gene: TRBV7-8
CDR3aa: CASSLAQDQPQHF
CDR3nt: TGTGCCAGCAGCTTAGCGCAGGATCAGCCCCAGCATTTT

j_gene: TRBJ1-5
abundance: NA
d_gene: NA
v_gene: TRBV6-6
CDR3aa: CASSYSTRQGNQPQHF
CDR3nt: TGTGCCAGCAGTTACTCGACCCGACAGGGCAATCAGCCCCAGCATTTT

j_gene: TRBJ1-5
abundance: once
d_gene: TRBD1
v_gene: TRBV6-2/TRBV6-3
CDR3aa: CASSSYRTGQSTSNQPQHF
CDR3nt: TGTGCCAGCAGTTCATATCGGACAGGCCAATCAACCAGCAATCAGCCCCAGCATTTT

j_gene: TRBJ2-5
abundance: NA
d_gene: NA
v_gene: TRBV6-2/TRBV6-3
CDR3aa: CASSSEGTGETQYF
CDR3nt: TGTGCCAGCAGTTCGGAGGGGACGGGGGAGACCCAGTACTTC

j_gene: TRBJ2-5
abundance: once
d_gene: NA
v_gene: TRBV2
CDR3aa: CASSEMADKETQYF
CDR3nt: TGTGCCAGCAGTGAAATGGCAGATAAAGAGACCCAGTACTTC

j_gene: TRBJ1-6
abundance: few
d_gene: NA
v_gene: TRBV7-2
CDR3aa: CASSPERGGLGNSPLHF
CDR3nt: TGTGCCAGCAGTCCCGAACGGGGGGGCTTGGGTAATTCACCCCTCCACTTT

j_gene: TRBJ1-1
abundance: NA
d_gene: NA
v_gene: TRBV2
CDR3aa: CASDGPREGPEAFF
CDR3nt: TGTGCCAGCGATGGCCCGAGGGAGGGGCCTGAAGCTTTCTTT

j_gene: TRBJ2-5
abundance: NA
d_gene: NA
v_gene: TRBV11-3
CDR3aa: CASSLDSRETQYF
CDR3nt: TGTGCCAGCAGCTTGGACTCCCGGGAGACCCAGTACTTC

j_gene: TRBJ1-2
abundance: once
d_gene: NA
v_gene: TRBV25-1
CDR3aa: CASSVSGGDGYTF
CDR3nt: TGTGCCAGCAGTGTGTCGGGGGGGGATGGCTACACCTTC

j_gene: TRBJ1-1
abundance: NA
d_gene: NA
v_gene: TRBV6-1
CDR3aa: CASSEARPEAFF
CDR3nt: TGTGCCAGCAGTGAAGCGAGGCCTGAAGCTTTCTTT

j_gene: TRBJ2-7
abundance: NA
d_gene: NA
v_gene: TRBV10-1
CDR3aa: CASRQSQAAYEQYF
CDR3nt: TGCGCCAGCAGACAGTCGCAAGCCGCCTACGAGCAGTACTTC

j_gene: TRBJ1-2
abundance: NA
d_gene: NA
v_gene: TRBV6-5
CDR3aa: CASSPFGTLYGYTF
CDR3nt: TGTGCCAGCAGCCCATTCGGGACTCTTTATGGCTACACCTTC

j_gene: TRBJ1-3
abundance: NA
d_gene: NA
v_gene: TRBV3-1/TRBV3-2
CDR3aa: CASSQGDSRSYSGNTIYF
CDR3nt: TGTGCCAGCAGCCAAGGTGATAGTAGGAGTTACTCTGGAAACACCATATATTTT

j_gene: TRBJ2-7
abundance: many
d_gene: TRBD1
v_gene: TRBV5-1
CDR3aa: CASSGQGGYEQYF
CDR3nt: TGCGCCAGCAGCGGACAGGGAGGCTACGAGCAGTACTTC

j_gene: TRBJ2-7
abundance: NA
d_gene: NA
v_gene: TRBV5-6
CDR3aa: CASSAKRGTHEQYF
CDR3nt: TGTGCCAGCAGCGCTAAAAGGGGCACCCACGAGCAGTACTTC

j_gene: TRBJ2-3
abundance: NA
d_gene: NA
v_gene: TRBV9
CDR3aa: CASGLGGPGDTQYF
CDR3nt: TGTGCCAGCGGACTCGGGGGGCCGGGAGATACGCAGTATTTT

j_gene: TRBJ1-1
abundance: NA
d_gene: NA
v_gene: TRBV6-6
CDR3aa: CASSPFPEAFF
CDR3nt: TGTGCCAGCAGCCCCTTTCCTGAAGCTTTCTTT